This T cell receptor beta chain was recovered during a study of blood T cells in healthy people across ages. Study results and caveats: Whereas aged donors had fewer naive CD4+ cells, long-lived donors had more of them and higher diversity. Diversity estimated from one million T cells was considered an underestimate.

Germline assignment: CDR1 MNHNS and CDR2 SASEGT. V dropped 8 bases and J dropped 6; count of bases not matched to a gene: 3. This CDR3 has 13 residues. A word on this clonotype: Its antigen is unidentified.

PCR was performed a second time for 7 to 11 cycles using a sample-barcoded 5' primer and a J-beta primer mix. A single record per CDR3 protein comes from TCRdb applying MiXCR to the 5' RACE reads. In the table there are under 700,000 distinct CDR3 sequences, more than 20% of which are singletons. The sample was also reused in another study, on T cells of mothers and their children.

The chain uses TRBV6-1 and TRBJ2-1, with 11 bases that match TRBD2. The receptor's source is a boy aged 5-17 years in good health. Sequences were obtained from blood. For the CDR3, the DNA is TGTGCCAGCCCTAGCGGGGGGCTCAATGAGCAGTTCTTC. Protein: CASPSGGLNEQFF.